This T cell receptor (beta chain) was obtained from a study of shared clonotypes between healthy human individuals (dated by TCRdb to the early 2020s). Turning to the overall study: The cohort comprised a couple of women and three men aged 18 to 49 years. For each donor, CD4 naive and CD4 memory were each given three plates, CD8 naive was given two plates, and CD8 memory was given one plate. The study deeply sequenced blood TCR repertoires of about 5 healthy adults to estimate repertoire size and the extent of clonotype sharing between individuals. Each donor's leukapheresis produced roughly between roughly 0.9 and 9 billion PBMCs. Different laboratories and diverse techniques were used to prepare libraries and sequence TCR repertoires, to increase sequencing depth and limit assay-specific biases. Results and caveats for the whole study, not just this receptor: Naive subsets generally had larger estimated clonotype richness than memory subsets did. Across several donors, roughly 5.4% of naive CD4, 3% to 3.5% of naive CD8, 2.3% of memory CD4, and approximately 0.4% of memory CD8 clonotypes were shared. Based on pairwise subsampling, the degree of clonotype sharing among donors was expected to be affected by sequencing depth. Sampling was restricted to blood, and TCR repertoires in tissue are likely to differ from TCR repertoires in blood. Higher generation probabilities were observed for clonotypes shared by all four sorted-subset donors than for non-shared clonotypes. The genetic and exposure-history diversity represented was limited by the small number of donors. Even with the large sequencing depth, rarefaction of the sorted-subset datasets indicated that sequencing was incomplete.

For this clone: Its antigen remains undetermined. No base quality information exists; no much larger clone differs at one position.

The V and J ends are trimmed by 5 bases and 5 bases, leaving 19 bases between them. CDR1 and CDR2, per the germline V gene, are SGHTA and FQGNSA. The CDR3 runs 15 residues from the cysteine to the phenylalanine. Solely the CDR3 DNA is kept, with 45 bases framed from the first base. For the CD8 naive samples, CD45RO-negative cells were positively selected for CCR7, yielding a CD45RA+CCR7+ population from which TemRA cells were excluded. Donors were healthy HIV-negative adults with no recently reported acute infections or vaccinations. Every donor was a Caucasian adult living in Nashville, Tennessee, USA. Blood was obtained by leukapheresis, after which PBMCs were separated by Ficoll-Histopaque density gradient centrifugation and cryopreserved in liquid nitrogen vapor phase. Analytical flow cytometry was used to check the purity and quantity of each magnetically sorted T cell population. From each sorted fraction, genomic DNA was isolated and quantified by UV absorbance on a Nanodrop 2000c.

Using the deep immunoSEQ assay, multiplex PCR amplified TCR CDR3 regions from genomic DNA. For each cell subset, the extracted genomic DNA was distributed evenly across all wells of several immunoSEQ 96-well plates, and each plate served as one replicate. For sorted subsets, each replicate PCR was loaded with around 200 ng genomic DNA, equivalent to 30,000 or so T cell genomes. Purified libraries were measured with a Qubit 3.0 fluorometer, size-checked on a Bioanalyzer 2100, and measured again with the KAPA Library Quantification kit. A separate single-read 150-cycle Illumina NextSeq 550 flow cell was used to sequence each immunoSEQ 96-well plate. In the source study's methods: Because only junctional sequences without quality scores were contained in the immunoSEQ output, filtering matching that applied to full-length reads could not be performed. Sequences were annotated with PyIR, a Python wrapper for IgBLAST v1.9, and V/J genes and CDR3 were assigned using IMGT germline references. Reads with weak V/J assignments (E-value above 1e-6), missing CDR3, stop codons, out-of-frame junctions, or ambiguous translated residues were removed. V3J clonotypes were defined as sequences sharing an identical inferred V gene, J gene, and CDR3 amino acid sequence. Percentage overlap between repertoires was computed as shared unique clonotypes divided by the size of the smaller repertoire. Richness of each repertoire was evaluated using RTK rarefaction, the Chao1 estimator, and Recon v2.1 estimates of unobserved clonotypes. For all TCRbeta clonotypes obtained by the gDNA method from a few donors, generation probabilities were computed with OLGA. Not all clones reach the TCRdb copy of this immuneACCESS table, which keeps in-frame sequences only. Checked studies attribute under half of the gap to unresolved V genes and leave the rest unexplained. V, J and clone size are those of that table, while D and trimming were read from the DNA. The sample table records about 2.1 million clones; just over 90% of these occur just once. Roughly 1.8% of the sample rests with the top ten.

The sequence derives from a man younger than 35 in good health. Some clones in this sample may be carry-over from other donors' samples. The chain employs TRBV7-2 and TRBJ2-7; the D call is possibly TRBD1 or TRBD2, each sharing 5 bases. Source material: naive CD8+ T cells from PBMCs. The cell subset or site label of this sample denotes: CD45RA+CCR7+. The nucleotides read TGTGCCAGCAGCCTCCGGGACCCGAGGGGAGACGAGCAGTACTTC. It specifies CASSLRDPRGDEQYF.